These T cell receptor beta chains were read from a single sample in a study of control samples from healthy donors and cancer patients. Here immunoSEQ multiplex PCR was the method, and the copy in TCRdb shows in-frame clones only, minus some. The sample comprises over 50,000 clones, 80% of which are singletons, and around 10% rests with the top ten. Sequenced: blood. These receptors were collected from a man between 65 and 79 years old in good health. The CDR3 runs from the conserved cysteine through the conserved F or W. The D gene is left open where the match is weak. Clone size is stated in some rows and not others, as once, few, many or a class when expanded.

J gene,V gene,D gene,clone size,CDR3 protein,CDR3 DNA
TRBJ2-2,TRBV4-1,TRBD2,medium-sized,CASSSSHRGGADTGELFF,TGCGCCAGCAGCTCCAGCCACCGCGGGGGGGCTGACACCGGGGAGCTGTTTTTT
TRBJ2-7,TRBV30,TRBD2,-,CAWSVRSSGRGQYF,TGTGCCTGGAGTGTAAGGTCTAGCGGGAGGGGGCAGTACTTC
TRBJ2-1,TRBV6-4,TRBD2,-,CASSDSGGADHQFF,TGTGCCAGCAGTGACTCCGGGGGGGCCGATCATCAGTTCTTC
TRBJ1-5,TRBV19,TRBD1,-,CASSQSDRGGNQPQHF,TGTGCCAGTAGCCAATCGGACAGGGGAGGCAATCAGCCCCAGCATTTT
TRBJ2-1,TRBV15,TRBD2,-,CATSTSLAGGHNEQFF,TGTGCCACCAGCACCTCCCTAGCGGGAGGTCATAATGAGCAGTTCTTC
TRBJ1-4,TRBV5-1,-,-,CASSTNDRTNEKLFF,TGCGCCAGCAGCACCAACGACCGGACTAATGAAAAACTGTTTTTT
TRBJ2-5,TRBV24-1,-,-,CATSDPRTGRRGVGETQYF,TGTGCCACCAGTGACCCTCGGACAGGACGGCGGGGGGTTGGAGAGACCCAGTACTTC
TRBJ2-3,TRBV7-8,-,-,CASSLALGGDRTDTQYF,TGTGCCAGCAGCTTAGCGCTGGGGGGCGACCGCACAGATACGCAGTATTTT
TRBJ2-4,TRBV29-1,TRBD2,few,CSVEAGGRNIQYF,TGCAGCGTTGAGGCGGGCGGGAGAAACATTCAGTACTTC
TRBJ1-2,TRBV2,TRBD1,-,CASRERTGDFSRYTF,TGTGCCAGCAGAGAAAGAACAGGGGATTTTAGCAGGTACACCTTC
TRBJ2-3,TRBV5-1,-,-,CASSLELGDTQYF,TGCGCCAGCAGCTTGGAACTGGGAGATACGCAGTATTTT
TRBJ2-3,TRBV5-1,TRBD2,once,CASSIPTTSGGATDTQYF,TGCGCCAGCAGCATTCCTACGACTAGCGGGGGGGCCACAGATACGCAGTATTTT
TRBJ1-1,TRBV10-3,-,-,CAISSSDSGTEAFF,TGTGCCATCAGTTCTTCGGACAGCGGCACTGAAGCTTTCTTT
TRBJ1-4,TRBV5-4,-,-,CASSLERGGEKLFF,TGTGCCAGCAGCTTGGAGAGGGGAGGTGAAAAACTGTTTTTT
TRBJ1-1,TRBV21-1,-,-,CASSKCESGGPFPEAFF,TGTGCCAGCAGCAAATGTGAGTCAGGGGGCCCTTTTCCTGAAGCTTTCTTT
TRBJ1-2,TRBV5-1,-,-,CASSRPGREGYTF,TGCGCCAGCAGTCGCCCTGGGCGAGAAGGCTACACCTTC
TRBJ2-7,TRBV18,TRBD1,-,CASSPPGTGSSYEQYF,TGTGCCAGCTCTCCCCCAGGGACAGGGAGCTCCTACGAGCAGTACTTC
TRBJ2-1,TRBV2,-,once,CASSRYNEQFF,TGTGCCAGCAGTCGATACAATGAGCAGTTCTTC
TRBJ1-2,TRBV6-5,-,-,CASSYSGGANYGYTF,TGTGCCAGCAGTTACTCGGGGGGAGCTAACTATGGCTACACCTTC
TRBJ1-5,TRBV19,-,-,CASSTLASSGQPQHF,TGTGCCAGTAGTACCCTCGCCTCCTCGGGGCAGCCCCAGCATTTT
TRBJ1-3,TRBV3-1/TRBV3-2,-,-,CASSQFRGGRRNTIYF,TGTGCCAGCAGCCAATTCCGCGGGGGGCGAAGAAACACCATATATTTT
TRBJ2-7,TRBV28,-,-,CASREAQGGKDEQYF,TGTGCCAGCAGAGAAGCACAGGGGGGGAAGGACGAGCAGTACTTC
TRBJ1-3,TRBV30,-,once,CAWNLGVGGHTIYF,TGTGCCTGGAACTTGGGAGTCGGGGGGCACACCATATATTTT
TRBJ2-2,TRBV19,-,once,CASSIDTGRTGELFF,TGTGCCAGTAGTATCGACACGGGGCGTACCGGGGAGCTGTTTTTT
TRBJ2-3,TRBV18,TRBD2,-,CASSPATSGSFADTQYF,TGTGCCAGCTCACCAGCGACTAGCGGGAGCTTCGCAGATACGCAGTATTTT
TRBJ2-7,TRBV5-1,-,-,CASSVDQQVQYF,TGCGCCAGCAGCGTGGACCAGCAGGTGCAGTACTTC
TRBJ2-1,TRBV20-1,-,-,CSARSNEQFF,TGCAGTGCTAGATCCAATGAGCAGTTCTTC
TRBJ1-1,TRBV5-1,-,few,CASKSAALANTEAFF,TGCGCCAGCAAATCAGCGGCACTTGCGAACACTGAAGCTTTCTTT
TRBJ1-3,TRBV28,-,-,CASSLPSGNTIYF,TGTGCCAGCAGTTTACCCTCTGGAAACACCATATATTTT
TRBJ1-1,TRBV2,-,medium-sized,CASSVGSWTEAFF,TGTGCCAGCAGTGTTGGAAGTTGGACTGAAGCTTTCTTT
TRBJ1-6,TRBV5-1,-,-,CASSLVTGNDSPLHF,TGCGCCAGCAGCTTGGTAACAGGGAACGATTCACCCCTCCACTTT
TRBJ1-1,TRBV7-2,-,once,CASSLGGRWTEAFF,TGTGCCAGCAGCTTAGGGGGGCGATGGACTGAAGCTTTCTTT
TRBJ2-5,TRBV5-1,TRBD1,-,CASRGTGQETQYF,TGCGCCAGCAGGGGGACAGGGCAAGAGACCCAGTACTTC
TRBJ1-2,TRBV9,-,-,CASSVGPGNYGYTF,TGTGCCAGCAGCGTAGGCCCGGGGAATTATGGCTACACCTTC
TRBJ2-1,TRBV19,TRBD2,few,CASSIVGSGRYNEQFF,TGTGCCAGTAGTATAGTGGGCAGCGGGAGGTACAATGAGCAGTTCTTC
TRBJ2-5,TRBV4-1,-,-,CASSPVGGHQETQYF,TGCGCCAGCAGCCCCGTTGGGGGGCACCAAGAGACCCAGTACTTC
TRBJ2-2,TRBV5-1,-,-,CASYGQNLAGELFF,TGCGCCAGCTATGGACAAAACCTGGCCGGGGAGCTGTTTTTT
TRBJ2-7,TRBV10-3,TRBD2,-,CAISLTSGSYEQYF,TGTGCCATCAGTTTGACTAGCGGGAGCTACGAGCAGTACTTC
TRBJ2-1,TRBV3-1/TRBV3-2,TRBD1,once,CASSRQGWDNEQFF,TGTGCCAGCAGCCGACAGGGATGGGACAATGAGCAGTTCTTC
TRBJ2-5,TRBV5-1,-,few,CASSLGASGQETQYF,TGCGCCAGCAGCTTGGGGGCGTCGGGGCAAGAGACCCAGTACTTC
TRBJ2-1,TRBV7-2,TRBD2,-,CASSLLGLALGEQFF,TGTGCCAGCAGCTTATTGGGACTAGCTCTGGGTGAGCAGTTCTTC
TRBJ1-5,TRBV28,-,few,CASKAPNREWEPQHF,TGTGCCAGCAAAGCCCCAAACAGGGAATGGGAGCCCCAGCATTTT
TRBJ1-6,TRBV4-2,TRBD1,-,CASSSTGEVASPLHF,TGTGCCAGCAGCTCCACAGGGGAGGTTGCTTCACCCCTCCACTTT
TRBJ1-1,TRBV5-6,-,few,CASSQIRGREAFF,TGTGCCAGCAGCCAAATTCGGGGGCGAGAAGCTTTCTTT
TRBJ1-2,TRBV6-5,-,-,CASRAPGTNYGYTF,TGTGCCAGCAGGGCCCCAGGGACTAACTATGGCTACACCTTC
TRBJ1-1,TRBV19,TRBD1,-,CASKEILQGGTEAFF,TGTGCCAGTAAAGAAATCTTACAGGGGGGCACTGAAGCTTTCTTT
TRBJ2-1,TRBV6-6,-,once,CASSPEEGEQFF,TGTGCCAGCAGCCCCGAGGAAGGTGAGCAGTTCTTC
TRBJ1-5,TRBV12-3/TRBV12-4,-,-,CASSLGRNQPQHF,TGTGCCAGCAGTTTGGGCAGAAATCAGCCCCAGCATTTT
TRBJ2-1,TRBV11-2,-,-,CASRAGTRPYNEQFF,TGTGCCAGCAGAGCCGGGACGAGGCCATACAATGAGCAGTTCTTC
TRBJ2-2,TRBV5-3,-,few,CARSFGTGELFF,TGTGCCAGAAGCTTTGGGACCGGGGAGCTGTTTTTT
TRBJ2-1,TRBV19,TRBD2,-,CASSMTSAPYNEQFF,TGTGCCAGTAGTATGACTAGCGCGCCCTACAATGAGCAGTTCTTC
TRBJ1-5,TRBV24-1,-,-,CATSDSNQPQHF,TGTGCCACCAGTGATAGCAATCAGCCCCAGCATTTT
TRBJ1-1,TRBV10-2,-,-,CASSGVGTEAFF,TGCGCCAGCAGTGGGGTAGGCACTGAAGCTTTCTTT
TRBJ1-5,TRBV28,-,-,CASRDRFNQPQHF,TGTGCCAGCAGGGACAGATTCAATCAGCCCCAGCATTTT
TRBJ1-5,TRBV18,-,-,CASSPLGTRNQPQHF,TGTGCCAGCTCACCTCTGGGCACCCGCAATCAGCCCCAGCATTTT
TRBJ1-1,TRBV24-1,-,once,CATSDPNYEAFF,TGTGCCACCAGTGACCCTAACTATGAAGCTTTCTTT
TRBJ2-6,TRBV28,-,few,CASSLGPLGSPTAGANVLTF,TGTGCCAGCAGTTTGGGGCCTCTGGGCTCCCCAACGGCGGGGGCCAACGTCCTGACTTTC